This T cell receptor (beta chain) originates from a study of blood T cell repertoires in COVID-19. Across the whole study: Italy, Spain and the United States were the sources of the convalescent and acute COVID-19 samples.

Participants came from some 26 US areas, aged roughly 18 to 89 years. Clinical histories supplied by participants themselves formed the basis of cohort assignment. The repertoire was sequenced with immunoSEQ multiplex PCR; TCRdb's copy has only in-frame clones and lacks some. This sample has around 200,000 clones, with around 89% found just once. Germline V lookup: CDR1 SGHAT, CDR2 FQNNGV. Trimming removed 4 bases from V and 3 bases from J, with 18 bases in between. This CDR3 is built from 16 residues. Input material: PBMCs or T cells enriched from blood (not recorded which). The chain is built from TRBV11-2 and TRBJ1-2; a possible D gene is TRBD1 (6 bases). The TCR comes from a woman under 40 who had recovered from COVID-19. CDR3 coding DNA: TGTGCCAGCAGCTCACACAGGGTCCGCAAGGACTATGGCTACACCTTC. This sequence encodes CASSSHRVRKDYGYTF. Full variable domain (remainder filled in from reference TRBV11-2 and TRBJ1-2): EAGVAQSPRYKIIEKRQSVAFWCNPISGHATLYWYQQILGQGPKLLIQFQNNGVVDDSQLPKDRFSAERLKGVDSTLKIQPAKLEDSAVYLCASSSHRVRKDYGYTFGSGTRLTVV.